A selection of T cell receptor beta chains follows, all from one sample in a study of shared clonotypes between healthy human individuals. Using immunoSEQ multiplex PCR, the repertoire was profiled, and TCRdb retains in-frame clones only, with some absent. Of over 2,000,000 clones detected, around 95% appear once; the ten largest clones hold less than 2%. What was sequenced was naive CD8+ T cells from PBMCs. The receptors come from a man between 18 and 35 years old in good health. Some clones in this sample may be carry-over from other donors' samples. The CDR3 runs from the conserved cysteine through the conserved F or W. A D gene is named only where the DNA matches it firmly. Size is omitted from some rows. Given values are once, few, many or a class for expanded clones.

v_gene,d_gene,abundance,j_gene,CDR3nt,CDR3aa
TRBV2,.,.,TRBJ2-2,TGTGCCAGCAGTGGCCAGCGTACTGGCACCGGGGAGCTGTTTTTT,CASSGQRTGTGELFF
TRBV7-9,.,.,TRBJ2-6,TGTGCCAGCAGCGAGGACAGTTACTCTGGGGCCAACGTCCTGACTTTC,CASSEDSYSGANVLTF
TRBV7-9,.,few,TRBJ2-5,TGTGCCAGCAGCTTACGGACGGGAACTCAAGAGACCCAGTACTTC,CASSLRTGTQETQYF
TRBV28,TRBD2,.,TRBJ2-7,TGTGCCAGCAGTTTCGAAGCGGGAATAGCCTACGAGCAGTACTTC,CASSFEAGIAYEQYF
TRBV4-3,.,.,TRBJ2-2,TGCGCCAGCAGCCAAGGTTCGGGGCCGGGAGAGGAGCTGTTTTTT,CASSQGSGPGEELFF
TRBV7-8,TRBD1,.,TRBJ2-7,TGTGCCAGCAGCTTCCCGACAGGGGGCTTGGGCGAGCAGTACTTC,CASSFPTGGLGEQYF
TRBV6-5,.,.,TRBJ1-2,TGTGCCAGCAGTTACGCGGAGGGCGGGTATGGCTACACCTTC,CASSYAEGGYGYTF
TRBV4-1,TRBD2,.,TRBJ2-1,TGCGCCAGCAGCCAACTAGCGGGAGTCCATGAGCAGTTCTTC,CASSQLAGVHEQFF
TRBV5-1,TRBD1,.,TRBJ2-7,TGCGCCAGCTCCCCAAAAATGACAGGGTCCTACGAGCAGTACTTC,CASSPKMTGSYEQYF
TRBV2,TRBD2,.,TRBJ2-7,TGTGCCAGCAGCGGGACTAGCGGGATCTCCTACGAGCAGTACTTC,CASSGTSGISYEQYF
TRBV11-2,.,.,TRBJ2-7,TGTGCCAGCAGCCGGGGAATCTACGAGCAGTACTTC,CASSRGIYEQYF
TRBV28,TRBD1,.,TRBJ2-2,TGTGCCAGCAGCCCACCAGGGGGCACCGGGGAGCTGTTTTTT,CASSPPGGTGELFF
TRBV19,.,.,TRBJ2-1,TGTGCCAGTAGTATAGGGCATGGAGGAGGCCGGGACAATGAGCAGTTCTTC,CASSIGHGGGRDNEQFF
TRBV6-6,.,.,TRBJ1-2,TGTGCCAGCAGTTACTCGGAGGGGTTTAGCGGCTACACCTTC,CASSYSEGFSGYTF
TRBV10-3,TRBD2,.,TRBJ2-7,TGTGCCATCAGAGTAGCGGGAGGGCCTAACGAGCAGTACTTC,CAIRVAGGPNEQYF
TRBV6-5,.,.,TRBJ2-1,TGTGCCAGCAGTTACCTCCCTGGGGGCGGCTACAATGAGCAGTTCTTC,CASSYLPGGGYNEQFF
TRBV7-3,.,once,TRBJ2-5,TGTGCCAGCAGCTTAAGAGGCGCGGGGCCCCAGTACTTC,CASSLRGAGPQYF
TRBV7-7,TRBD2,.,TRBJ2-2,TGTGCCAGCAGCTTAGATGTCTGGCGGGAGGGAACCGGGGAGCTGTTTTTT,CASSLDVWREGTGELFF
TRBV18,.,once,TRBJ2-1,TGTGCCAGCTCACCCCTGCCATCTTATGAGCAGTTCTTC,CASSPLPSYEQFF
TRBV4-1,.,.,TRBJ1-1,TGCGCCAGCAGCTCCCGGGGGGGCACTGAAGCTTTCTTT,CASSSRGGTEAFF
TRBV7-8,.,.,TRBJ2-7,TGTGCCAGCAGCTTAAAAGGGCTAGTATACGAGCAGTACTTC,CASSLKGLVYEQYF
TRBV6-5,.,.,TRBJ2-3,TGTGCCAGCCAGAAGACGGAGCGAACAGATACGCAGTATTTT,CASQKTERTDTQYF
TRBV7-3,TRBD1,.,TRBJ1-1,TGTGCCAGCAGCTCCGGGACAGATGAAGCTTTCTTT,CASSSGTDEAFF
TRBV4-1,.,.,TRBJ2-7,TGCGCCAGCAGCCTTCTTTATGGGGGCCTAAGCTCCTACGAGCAGTACTTC,CASSLLYGGLSSYEQYF
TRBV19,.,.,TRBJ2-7,TGTGCCAGTAGTATTGGGTCGGCAGGAGAGCAGTACTTC,CASSIGSAGEQYF
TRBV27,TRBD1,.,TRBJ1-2,TGTGCCAGCAGCGACAGGGGCTATGGCTACACCTTC,CASSDRGYGYTF
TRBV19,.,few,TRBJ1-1,TGTGCCAGTAGTATAGTTATGGGGGGCGCTGAAGCTTTCTTT,CASSIVMGGAEAFF
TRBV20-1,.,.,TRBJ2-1,TGCAGTGCAAGACTCTACAATGAGCAGTTCTTC,CSARLYNEQFF
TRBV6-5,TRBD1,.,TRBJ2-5,TGTGCCAGCAGTTACAGGGGGCCTGGTCGAGAGACCCAGTACTTC,CASSYRGPGRETQYF
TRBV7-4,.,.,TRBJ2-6,TGTGCCAGCAGCCAAATACAACAAAGTCGGGCCAACGTCCTGACTTTC,CASSQIQQSRANVLTF